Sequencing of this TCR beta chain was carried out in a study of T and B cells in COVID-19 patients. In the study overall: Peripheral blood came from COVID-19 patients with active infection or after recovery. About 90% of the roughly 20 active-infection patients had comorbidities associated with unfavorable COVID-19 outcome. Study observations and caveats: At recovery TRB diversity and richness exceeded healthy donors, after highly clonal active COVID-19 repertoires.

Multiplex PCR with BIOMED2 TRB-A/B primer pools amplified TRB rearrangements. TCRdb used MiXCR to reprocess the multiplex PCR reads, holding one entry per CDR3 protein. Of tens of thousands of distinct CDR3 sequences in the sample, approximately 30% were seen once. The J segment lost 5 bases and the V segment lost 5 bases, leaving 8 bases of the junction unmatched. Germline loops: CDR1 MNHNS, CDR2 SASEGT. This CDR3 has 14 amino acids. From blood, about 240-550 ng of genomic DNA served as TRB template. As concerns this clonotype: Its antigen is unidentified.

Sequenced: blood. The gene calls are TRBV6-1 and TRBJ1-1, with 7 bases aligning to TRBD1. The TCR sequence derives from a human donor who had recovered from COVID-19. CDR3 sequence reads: CASSNRQGNTEAFF. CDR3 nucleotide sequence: TGTGCCAGCAGTAACCGACAGGGCAATACTGAAGCTTTCTTT.